Listed here is a single T cell receptor beta chain. The data are from a study of blood T cell repertoires in COVID-19. Looking at the study overall: Sources were T cells, B-cell-depleted T cells, or PBMCs; the material itself was cDNA or gDNA.

V lost 4 bases and J 1 base, leaving 14 bases between the germline ends. CDR1 is SGHAT and CDR2 is FQNNGV in the germline V gene. The CDR3 length is 15 residues. Per the authors' pipeline: Reference gene primers were amplified, and this amplification served to estimate nucleated cell counts. The method was immunoSEQ multiplex PCR; TCRdb's version includes in-frame clones alone and lacks a portion of them. That table supplies the V and J calls and clone size; D and trimming were determined from the DNA. The table lists around 95,000 clones, approximately 81% of them singletons. Specimen: peripheral blood. The source is an elderly woman with acute or convalescent COVID-19. This rearrangement joins TRBV11-2 to TRBJ2-7; maybe TRBD1 (5 bases). CDR3 in amino acids: CASSSLGRQSYEQYF. For the CDR3, the DNA is TGTGCCAGCAGCTCCTTGGGAAGACAGTCCTACGAGCAGTACTTC.